This T cell receptor beta chain was identified during a study of T cell responses to AZD1222 COVID-19 vaccine. Study as a whole: Second-dose intervals near 4 or 12 weeks were combined.

Study findings and constraints: Dominant CD4 TCR responses targeted spike regions 160-218 and 743-854. AZD1222 recipients seropositive at baseline numbered only six or seven. Two AZD1222 administrations were followed by greater Spike-specific TCR breadth and depth.

Trimming removed 4 bases from V and 8 bases from J; junction bases left unmatched: 3. Germline values: CDR1 SGHNT, CDR2 YYREEE (reference sequence). This CDR3 region has 13 residues. Notes on this clone: What it binds is not known.

Measured with immunoSEQ multiplex PCR; TCRdb has only the in-frame clones, and not every one. The profile shows around 180,000 clones, 85% to 90% of them singletons. The sample in question was peripheral blood, obtained on day 0 of AZD1222 vaccination. The genes are TRBV5-4 and TRBJ2-1; TRBD2 matches at 10 bases. The source is an adult in good health. The CDR3 DNA reads TGTGCCAGCAGCCCGGGACTAGCGTATGAGCAGTTCTTC. This encodes CASSPGLAYEQFF.